This entry concerns a single T cell receptor (beta chain). This entry is derived from a study of blood T cell repertoires in COVID-19. Study in general: From the United States, Italy and Spain came samples of acute and convalescent COVID-19. Sample material is recorded as cDNA or gDNA derived from T cells, B-cell-depleted T cells, or PBMCs.

This CDR3 region has 15 residues. With V trimmed by 5 bases and J by 3 bases, 7 bases remained unmatched. Looked up from germline, CDR1 is SEHNR and CDR2 is FQNEAQ (reference sequence). Repertoires were generated with immunoSEQ multiplex PCR, while TCRdb's copy carries only in-frame clones and drops some. The table lists 45,000 to 50,000 clones, about 83% of them singletons, with 8% to 10% in the top ten. The V call is TRBV7-9, the J call TRBJ2-7; 10 bases match TRBD2. The receptor comes from a man older than 75 in a cohort sampled during active COVID-19. Source material: peripheral blood. DNA for the CDR3: TGTGCCAGCAGCCCAATAGCGGGGGGACGCTACGAGCAGTACTTC. Amino acids: CASSPIAGGRYEQYF.